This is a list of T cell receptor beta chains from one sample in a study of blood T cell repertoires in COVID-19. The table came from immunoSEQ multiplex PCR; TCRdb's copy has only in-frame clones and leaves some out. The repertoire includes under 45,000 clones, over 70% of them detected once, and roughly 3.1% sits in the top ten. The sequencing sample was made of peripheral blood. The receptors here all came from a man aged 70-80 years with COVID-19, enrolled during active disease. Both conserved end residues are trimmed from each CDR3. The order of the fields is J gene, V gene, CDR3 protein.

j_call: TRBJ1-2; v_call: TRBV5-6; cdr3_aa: ASSLGAGGLYGYT
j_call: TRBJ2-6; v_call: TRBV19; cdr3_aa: ASRMGQLFSGANVLT
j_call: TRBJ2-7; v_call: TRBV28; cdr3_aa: ASSQTGAGEQY
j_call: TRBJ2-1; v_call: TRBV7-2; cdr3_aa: ASSLTREGHNEQF
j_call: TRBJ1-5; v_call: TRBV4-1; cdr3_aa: ASSLVLTVSNQPQH
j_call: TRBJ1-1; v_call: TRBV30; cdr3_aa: AWSPGWNTEAF
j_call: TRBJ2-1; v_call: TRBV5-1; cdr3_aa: ASSLSSDEQF
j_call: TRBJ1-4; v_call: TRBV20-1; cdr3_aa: SASETGVAEKLF
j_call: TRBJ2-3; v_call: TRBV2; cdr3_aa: ASSEVSGGRGEDTQY
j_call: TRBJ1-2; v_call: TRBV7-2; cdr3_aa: ASSPGTGETGYT
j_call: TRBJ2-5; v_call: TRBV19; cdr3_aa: ASSEASAETQY
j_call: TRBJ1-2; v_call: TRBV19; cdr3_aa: ASSTWTVLTMNGYT
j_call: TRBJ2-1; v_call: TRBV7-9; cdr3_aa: ASRHHLELVISSYNEQF